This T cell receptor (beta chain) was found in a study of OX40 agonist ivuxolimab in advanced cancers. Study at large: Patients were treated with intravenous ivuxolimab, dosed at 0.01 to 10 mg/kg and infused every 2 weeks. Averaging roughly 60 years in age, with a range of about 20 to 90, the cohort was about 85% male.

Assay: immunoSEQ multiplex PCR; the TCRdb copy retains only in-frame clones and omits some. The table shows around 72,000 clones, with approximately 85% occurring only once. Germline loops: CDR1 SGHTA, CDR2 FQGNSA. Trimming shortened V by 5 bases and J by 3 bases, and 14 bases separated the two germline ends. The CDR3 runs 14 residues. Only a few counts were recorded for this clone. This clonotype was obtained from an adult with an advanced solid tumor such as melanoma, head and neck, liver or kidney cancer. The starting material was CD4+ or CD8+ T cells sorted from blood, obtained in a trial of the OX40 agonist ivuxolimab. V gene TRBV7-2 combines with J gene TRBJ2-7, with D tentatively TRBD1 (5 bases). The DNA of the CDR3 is TGTGCCAGCAGCACATATTTGCAGGGCTACGAGCAGTACGTC. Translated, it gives CASSTYLQGYEQYV.